Given below is one TCR beta chain in context. The antigen is unknown. The data stem from a study of cytomegalovirus exposure and HLA in healthy donors. Study results and caveats: A further, later analysis showed that HLA-associated TCR beta chains (compared with equally common others) were more clonally expanded. Association of 15,000 to 20,000 TCR beta sequences with HLA alleles was found at 0.05 false discovery rate in a later analysis.

This CDR3 is built from 16 residues. The ends were cut back, 0 bases at V and 5 bases at J, with 11 bases in the middle. The germline gives CDR1 SGHDN, CDR2 FVKESK. 60 Vbeta and 13 Jbeta primers were used in PCR. Here immunoSEQ multiplex PCR was the method, and the copy in TCRdb shows in-frame clones only, minus some. The repertoire includes about 160,000 clones, about 81% of them detected once, and under 2% sits in the top ten. Healthy individuals who donated bone marrow served as the donors. Sequences were obtained from PBMCs. This sequence was found in a young woman in good health and CMV-seronegative. The gene calls are TRBV14 and TRBJ2-6; maybe TRBD2 (6 bases). CDR3 in DNA: TGTGCCAGCAGCCAAGATTACGGGGGTAGGGCCAACGTCCTGACTTTC. It codes for CASSQDYGGRANVLTF.